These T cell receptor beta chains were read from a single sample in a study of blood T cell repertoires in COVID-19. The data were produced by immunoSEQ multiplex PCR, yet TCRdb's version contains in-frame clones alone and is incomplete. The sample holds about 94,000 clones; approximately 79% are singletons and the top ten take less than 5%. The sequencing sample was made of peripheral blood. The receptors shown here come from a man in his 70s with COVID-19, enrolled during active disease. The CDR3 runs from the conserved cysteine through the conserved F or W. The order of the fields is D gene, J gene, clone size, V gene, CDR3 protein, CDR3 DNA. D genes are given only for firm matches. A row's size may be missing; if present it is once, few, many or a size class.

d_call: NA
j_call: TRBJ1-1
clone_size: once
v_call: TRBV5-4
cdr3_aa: CASSLAGTLNTEAFF
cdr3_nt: TGTGCCAGCAGCTTGGCCGGGACTCTGAACACTGAAGCTTTCTTT

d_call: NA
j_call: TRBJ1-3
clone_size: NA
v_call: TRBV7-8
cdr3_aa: CASSDSSSGNTIYF
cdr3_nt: TGTGCCAGCAGCGACTCGAGCTCTGGAAACACCATATATTTT

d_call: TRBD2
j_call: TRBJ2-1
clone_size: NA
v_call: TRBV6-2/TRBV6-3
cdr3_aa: CASTPFREGLDEQFF
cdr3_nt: TGTGCCAGCACCCCTTTTCGGGAGGGCCTCGATGAGCAGTTCTTC

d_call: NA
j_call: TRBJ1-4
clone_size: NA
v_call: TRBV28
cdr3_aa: CASRALNEKLFF
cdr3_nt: TGTGCCAGCAGGGCCCTTAATGAAAAACTGTTTTTT

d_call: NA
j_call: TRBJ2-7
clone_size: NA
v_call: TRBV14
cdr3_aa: CASSHLGGIFYEQYF
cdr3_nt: TGTGCCAGCAGCCACCTCGGAGGGATTTTCTACGAGCAGTACTTC

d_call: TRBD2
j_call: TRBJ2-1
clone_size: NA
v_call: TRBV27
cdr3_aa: CASSLFPPREGTYNEQFF
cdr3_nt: TGTGCCAGCAGTTTATTCCCCCCGCGGGAGGGGACCTACAATGAGCAGTTCTTC

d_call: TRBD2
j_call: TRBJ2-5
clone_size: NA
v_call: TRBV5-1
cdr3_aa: CASSGASGLGGPQETQYF
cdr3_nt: TGCGCCAGCAGCGGGGCTAGCGGGTTGGGGGGTCCCCAAGAGACCCAGTACTTC

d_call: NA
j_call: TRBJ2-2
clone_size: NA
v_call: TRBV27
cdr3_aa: CASRVQGTGELFF
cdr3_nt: TGTGCCAGCAGGGTACAGGGAACCGGGGAGCTGTTTTTT

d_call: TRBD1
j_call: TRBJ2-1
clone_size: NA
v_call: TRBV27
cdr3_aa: CASSFRDRGHNEQFF
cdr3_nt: TGTGCCAGCAGTTTTCGGGACAGGGGACACAATGAGCAGTTCTTC

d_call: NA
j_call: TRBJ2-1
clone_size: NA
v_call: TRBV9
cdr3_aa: CASSPDSEQFF
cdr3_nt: TGTGCCAGCAGCCCCGACTCTGAGCAGTTCTTC

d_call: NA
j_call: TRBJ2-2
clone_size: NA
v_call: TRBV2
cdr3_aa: CASSEGRTNTGELFF
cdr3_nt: TGTGCCAGCAGTGAAGGGAGGACGAACACCGGGGAGCTGTTTTTT

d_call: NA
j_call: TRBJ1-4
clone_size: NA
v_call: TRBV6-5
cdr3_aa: CASRTGGATNEKLFF
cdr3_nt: TGTGCCAGCAGAACTGGGGGGGCGACTAATGAAAAACTGTTTTTT

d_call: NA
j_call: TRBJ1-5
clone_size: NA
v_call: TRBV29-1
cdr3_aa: CSVQDNSNQPQHF
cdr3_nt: TGCAGCGTACAGGACAATAGCAATCAGCCCCAGCATTTT

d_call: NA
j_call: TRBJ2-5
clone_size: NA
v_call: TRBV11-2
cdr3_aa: CASSMDRIETQYF
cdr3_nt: TGTGCCAGCAGCATGGACAGAATCGAGACCCAGTACTTC

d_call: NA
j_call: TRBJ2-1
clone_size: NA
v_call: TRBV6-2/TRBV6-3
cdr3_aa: CASSQGSTSEQFF
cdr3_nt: TGTGCCAGCAGTCAGGGCTCCACAAGTGAGCAGTTCTTC

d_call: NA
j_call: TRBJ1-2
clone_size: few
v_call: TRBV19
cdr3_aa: CASSRLANYGYTF
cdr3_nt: TGTGCCAGTAGTCGGTTAGCTAACTATGGCTACACCTTC

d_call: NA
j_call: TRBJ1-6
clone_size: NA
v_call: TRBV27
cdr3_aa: CATQPGGGLISPLHF
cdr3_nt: TGTGCCACCCAACCTGGTGGGGGGTTAATTTCACCCCTCCACTTT

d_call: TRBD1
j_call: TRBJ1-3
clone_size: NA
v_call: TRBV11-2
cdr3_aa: CASSNNRGPGNTIYF
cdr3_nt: TGTGCCAGCAGTAATAACAGGGGGCCTGGAAACACCATATATTTT

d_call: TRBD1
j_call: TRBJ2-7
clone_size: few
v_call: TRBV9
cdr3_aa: CASSVDWTGGIYEQYF
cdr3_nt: TGTGCCAGCAGCGTAGACTGGACAGGTGGAATCTACGAGCAGTACTTC

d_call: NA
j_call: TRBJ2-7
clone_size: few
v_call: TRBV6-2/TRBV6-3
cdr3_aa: CASSWTRIYEQYF
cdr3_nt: TGTGCCAGCAGTTGGACTCGCATCTACGAGCAGTACTTC

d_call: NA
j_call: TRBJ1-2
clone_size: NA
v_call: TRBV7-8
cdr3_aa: CASSSPGQAFSGYTF
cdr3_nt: TGTGCCAGCAGCTCGCCGGGACAAGCCTTTTCTGGCTACACCTTC

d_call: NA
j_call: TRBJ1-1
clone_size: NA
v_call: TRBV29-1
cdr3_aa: CSVGQLNTEAFF
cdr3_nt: TGCAGCGTTGGACAGTTGAACACTGAAGCTTTCTTT

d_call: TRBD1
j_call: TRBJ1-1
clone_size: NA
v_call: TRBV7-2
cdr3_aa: CASSLVQGAEAFF
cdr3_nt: TGTGCCAGCAGCTTAGTCCAGGGGGCTGAGGCTTTCTTT